This TCR beta chain originates from a study of blood T cell repertoires in COVID-19. In the study overall: Samples came from the United States, Italy and Spain, spanning acute and convalescent COVID-19. T cells, B-cell-depleted T cells, or PBMCs supplied cDNA or gDNA.

Concerning this clone itself: The junction departs from the called germline gene at one end, perhaps through a read error.

Germline CDR1 LNHDA, CDR2 SQIVND (reference sequence). This CDR3 has 16 amino acids. Authors' data handling: Counts of nucleated cells, estimated from reference gene primer amplification, were obtained. TCRdb's copy holds only in-frame clones and misses some; the assay was immunoSEQ multiplex PCR. That table furnishes V, J and clone size, whereas the DNA furnished D and trimming. The sample shows roughly 100,000 clones, over 70% of them seen only once. The TCR sequence derives from a man aged 60 to 75 with acute or convalescent COVID-19. The sequenced sample was peripheral blood. The chain is built from TRBV19 and TRBJ1-4; TRBD1 is a possible D gene (5 bases). The DNA of the CDR3 is TGTGCCAGTAGCATAGTGCAGGGACTCGGAATTGAAAAACTGTTTTTT. Protein product: CASSIVQGLGIEKLFF.